This T cell receptor (beta chain) was identified in a study of cytomegalovirus exposure and HLA in healthy donors. The PCR employed 60 Vbeta primers together with 13 Jbeta primers. The protocol was immunoSEQ multiplex PCR, while the TCRdb copy is restricted to in-frame clones and leaves out a portion. The sample has about 160,000 clones, roughly 75% seen once; the top ten hold less than 3%. V was clipped by 2 bases and J by 0 bases; unmatched bases: 3. CDR3 length: 16 residues. The germline gives CDR1 MDHEN, CDR2 SYDVKM. The sequenced sample consisted of PBMCs. The TCR was taken from a female donor in good health and CMV-seronegative. The V and J genes are TRBV28 and TRBJ1-4, with 7 bases identical to TRBD1. CDR3 loop: CASSLTGDATNEKLFF. In DNA, the CDR3 is TGTGCCAGCAGTTTAACAGGGGATGCAACTAATGAAAAACTGTTTTTT.